The clone carrying this T cell receptor (beta chain) was picked up a small number of times. At one end, the junction sequence differs from germline, possibly due to a read error. From RNA transcripts, TCR beta CDR3 regions were amplified. First-round RT-PCR targeting the TCR CDR3 was performed with the HTBI primer set. MiXCR, applied by TCRdb to the multiplex PCR reads, yields one record per CDR3 protein. This sample carries under 550,000 distinct CDR3 sequences, around 13% of them seen once, and the ten largest clones take approximately 5.8%. The entry originates in a study of T cells in Graves' hyperthyroidism and ophthalmopathy. Germline lookup yields CDR1 SGHVS and CDR2 FQNEAQ. This CDR3 region has 15 residues.

Sequenced material: blood. This chain uses TRBV7-8 with TRBJ2-3; a possible D gene is TRBD2 (5 bases). The clonotype was recovered from a woman aged 18-29 years with Graves' hyperthyroidism. The CDR3 protein is CAGSLFEGRTDTQYF. CDR3 coding DNA: TGTGCCGGCAGCTTATTCGAGGGCCGCACAGATACGCAGTATTTT.